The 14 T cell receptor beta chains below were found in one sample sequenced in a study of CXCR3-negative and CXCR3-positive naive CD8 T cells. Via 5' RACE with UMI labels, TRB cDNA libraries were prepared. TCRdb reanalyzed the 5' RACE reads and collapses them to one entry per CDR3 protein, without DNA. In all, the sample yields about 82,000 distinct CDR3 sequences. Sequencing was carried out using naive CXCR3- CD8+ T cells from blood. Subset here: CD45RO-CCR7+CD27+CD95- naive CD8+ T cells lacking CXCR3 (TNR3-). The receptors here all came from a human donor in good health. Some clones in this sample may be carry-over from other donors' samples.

CDR3 sequence reads: CASRQFRGDTQYF. The chain employs TRBV6-5 and TRBJ2-3. Per the germline V gene, CDR1 is MNHEY and CDR2 is SVGAGI. The CDR3 spans 13 residues.

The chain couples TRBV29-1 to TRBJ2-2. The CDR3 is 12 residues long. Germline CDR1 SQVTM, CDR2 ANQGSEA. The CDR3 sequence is CSARSNTGELFF.

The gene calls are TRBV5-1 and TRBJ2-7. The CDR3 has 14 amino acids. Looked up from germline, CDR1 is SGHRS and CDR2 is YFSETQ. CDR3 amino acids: CASSSSGPRYEQYF.

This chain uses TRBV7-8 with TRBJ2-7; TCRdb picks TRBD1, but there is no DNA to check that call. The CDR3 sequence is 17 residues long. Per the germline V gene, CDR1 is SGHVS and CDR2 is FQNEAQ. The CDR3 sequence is CASSLPPGQAWGLEQYF.

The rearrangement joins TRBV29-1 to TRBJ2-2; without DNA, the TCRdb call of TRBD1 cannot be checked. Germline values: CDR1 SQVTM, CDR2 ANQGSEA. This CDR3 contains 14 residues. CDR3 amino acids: CSVEGTGNTGELFF.

Here the CDR3 reads CASSYSTERDEQFF. The chain joins TRBV6-5 to TRBJ2-1. Germline CDR1 is MNHEY and CDR2 is SVGAGI. This CDR3 spans 14 amino acids.

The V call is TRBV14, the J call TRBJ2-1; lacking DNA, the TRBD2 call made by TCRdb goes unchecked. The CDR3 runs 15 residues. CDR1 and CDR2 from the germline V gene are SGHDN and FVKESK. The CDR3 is CASSLTSGLWGEQFF.

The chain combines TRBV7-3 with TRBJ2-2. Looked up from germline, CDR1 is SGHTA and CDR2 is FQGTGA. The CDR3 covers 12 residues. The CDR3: CASSWDAGELFF.

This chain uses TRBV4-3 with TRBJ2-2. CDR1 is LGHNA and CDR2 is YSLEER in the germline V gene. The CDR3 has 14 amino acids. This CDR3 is CASSRSWGSGELFF.

CDR3: CSVFQGDGYTF. This chain links TRBV29-1 with TRBJ1-2; absent DNA, TCRdb's TRBD1 call cannot be checked. Germline lookup yields CDR1 SQVTM and CDR2 ANQGSEA. CDR3 length: 11 residues. The full variable domain, with the rest looked up from reference TRBV29-1 and TRBJ1-2, is SAVISQKPSRDICQRGTSLTIQCQVDSQVTMMFWYRQQPGQSLTLIATANQGSEATYESGFVIDKFPISRPNLTFSTLTVSNMSPEDSSIYLCSVFQGDGYTFGSGTRLTVV.

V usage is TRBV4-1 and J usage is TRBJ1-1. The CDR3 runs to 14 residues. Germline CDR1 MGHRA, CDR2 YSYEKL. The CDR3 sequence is CASSHVTGGTEAFF.

CDR3 loop: CASSLEGWSPGELFF. V gene TRBV5-1 combines with J gene TRBJ2-2. Germline V gives CDR1 SGHRS, CDR2 YFSETQ. This CDR3 spans 15 amino acids.

This CDR3 reads CASSTLASSYNEQFF. V usage is TRBV27 and J usage is TRBJ2-1; as DNA is missing, the TRBD2 call by TCRdb cannot be tested. Germline assignment: CDR1 MNHEY and CDR2 SMNVEV (reference sequence). CDR3 length equals 15 residues.

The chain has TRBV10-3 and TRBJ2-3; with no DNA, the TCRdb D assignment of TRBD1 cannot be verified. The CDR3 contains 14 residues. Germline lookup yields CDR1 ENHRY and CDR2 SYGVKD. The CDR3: CAITGELGTDTQYF.